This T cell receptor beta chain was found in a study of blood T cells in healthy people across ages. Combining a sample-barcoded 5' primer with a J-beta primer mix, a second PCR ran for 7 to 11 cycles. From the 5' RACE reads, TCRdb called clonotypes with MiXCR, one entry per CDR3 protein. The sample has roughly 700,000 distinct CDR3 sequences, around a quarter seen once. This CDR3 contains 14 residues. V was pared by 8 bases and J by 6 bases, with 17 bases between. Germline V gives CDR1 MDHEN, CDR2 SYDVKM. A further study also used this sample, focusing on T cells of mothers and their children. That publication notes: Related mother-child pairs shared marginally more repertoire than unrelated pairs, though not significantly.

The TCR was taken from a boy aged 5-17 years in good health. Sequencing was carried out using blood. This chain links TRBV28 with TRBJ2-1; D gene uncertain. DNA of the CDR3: TGTGCCAGCTCTCATCGGAGTAGTGGCAATGAGCAGTTCTTC. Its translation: CASSHRSSGNEQFF.